Detailed here is one T cell receptor beta chain. This clonotype turned up a few times. Its antigen is currently not known. It has no much larger one-base neighbor in the sample; base qualities were not kept. This sample stems from a study of response to subunit inactivated influenza vaccine (dated by TCRdb to 2016 to 2019). Regarding the complete study: The study used deep quantitative T cell receptor repertoire profiling to track responses to a trivalent subunit inactivated influenza vaccine. On the study overall, not on this receptor specifically: The authors suggested that each seasonal influenza vaccination may recruit only a limited number of new T cells.

Library creation used RT-PCR. Reads for this sample came from an Illumina HiSeq 2500. The raw public reads went through TCRdb reprocessing: fastp at Q25, MiXCR clone calling, in-frame beta chains kept. Rows are unified per CDR3 protein, each entry keeping the most common DNA and genes. The sample records some 550,000 distinct CDR3 sequences, under 25% of which are singletons. Of the sample, approximately 3% is held by the ten largest clones. Trimming leaves V shorter by 6 bases and J shorter by 5 bases, with the junction holding 13 bases beyond the gene matches. From the cysteine up to the phenylalanine, the CDR3 has a length of 16 residues. The CDR3 DNA has 48 bases and is translated from base 1. CDR1 is given as MNHNS and CDR2 as SASEGT, both from the germline V gene. These records were also assigned to another study, of T cells expressing NK-cell markers. The second source states: TCR beta cDNA libraries were prepared using 5'RACE template switching, which introduced a universal primer site and unique molecular identifiers. TCR beta-chain repertoires were profiled in sorted CD3+CD56+NKG2C+, CD3+CD56+NKG2C- and CD3+CD56-NKG2C+ T-cell subsets from eight donors. Among the eight sequenced donors, seven were HCMV-seropositive and one was HCMV-seronegative. In several experiments an anti-gammadeltaTCR antibody was added to restrict sorting to alphabetaTCR-expressing T cells. In six donors, the dominant CD3+CD56+NKG2C+ clonotypes ranked among the top 10 CD8+ clonotypes, making up about 1.0-7.5% of CD8+ T cells. Those dominant clonotypes were again the most abundant among CD3+CD56-NKG2C+ cells in a handful of donors, at roughly 25-60.1%. Whether the expanded NKG2C-expressing T cell clones were specific for HCMV antigens was left unclear. All eight donors whose samples were sequenced were randomly selected healthy volunteers, three of them men and five women. To determine HCMV serostatus, a commercial ELISA kit was used to detect HCMV-specific IgG in serum. Ficoll density gradient centrifugation was used to isolate peripheral blood mononuclear cells from blood. Magnetic immunoseparation with Miltenyi isolation kits was used to isolate CD4+ and CD8+ T cells from PBMC. cDNA synthesis was primed from the TCR beta constant segment and was followed by two successive PCR amplification steps. The libraries were sequenced on Illumina HiSeq 2000/2500, MiSeq or NextSeq, producing 2 x 150 bp reads. MIGEC was used to demultiplex reads and group the reads by UMI, and MiTCR was used to assemble and quantify clonotypes. To exclude erroneous sequences, only TCR cDNA sequences supported by at least two reads were retained. The tcR package was used for downstream repertoire analysis, with clonotypes matched between fractions based on CDR3 nucleotide sequence plus V segment. Antigen specificity was annotated against VDJdb with VDJmatch, allowing one amino acid substitution in CDR3.

The sequence was collected from a man aged 45-65 years who received an inactivated influenza vaccine. Donor details come from another sample of the same person, matched by shared clones. The V gene is TRBV6-1 and the J gene is TRBJ1-1; TRBD1 matches 9 bases in the middle. The material was CD4+ T cells sorted from PBMCs, obtained approximately 13 days after vaccination. The DNA sequence is given as TGTGCCAGCAGGCCCGGGTGGGGACAGGGAACAACTGAAGCTTTCTTT. It translates as CASRPGWGQGTTEAFF.